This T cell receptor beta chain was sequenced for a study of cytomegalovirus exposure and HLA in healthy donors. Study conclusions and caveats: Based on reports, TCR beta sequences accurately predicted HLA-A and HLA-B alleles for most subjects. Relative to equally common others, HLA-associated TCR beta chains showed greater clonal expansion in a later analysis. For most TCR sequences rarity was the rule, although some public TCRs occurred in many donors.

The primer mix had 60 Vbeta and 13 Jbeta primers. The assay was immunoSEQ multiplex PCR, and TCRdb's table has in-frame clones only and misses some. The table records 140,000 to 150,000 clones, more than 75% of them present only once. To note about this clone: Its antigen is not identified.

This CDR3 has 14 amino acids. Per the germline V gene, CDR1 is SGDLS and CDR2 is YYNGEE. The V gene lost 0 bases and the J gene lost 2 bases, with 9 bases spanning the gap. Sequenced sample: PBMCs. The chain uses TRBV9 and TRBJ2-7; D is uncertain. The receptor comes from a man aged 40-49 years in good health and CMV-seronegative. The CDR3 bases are TGTGCCAGCAGCGTAGACGGAGATCCCTACGAGCAGTACTTC. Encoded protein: CASSVDGDPYEQYF.